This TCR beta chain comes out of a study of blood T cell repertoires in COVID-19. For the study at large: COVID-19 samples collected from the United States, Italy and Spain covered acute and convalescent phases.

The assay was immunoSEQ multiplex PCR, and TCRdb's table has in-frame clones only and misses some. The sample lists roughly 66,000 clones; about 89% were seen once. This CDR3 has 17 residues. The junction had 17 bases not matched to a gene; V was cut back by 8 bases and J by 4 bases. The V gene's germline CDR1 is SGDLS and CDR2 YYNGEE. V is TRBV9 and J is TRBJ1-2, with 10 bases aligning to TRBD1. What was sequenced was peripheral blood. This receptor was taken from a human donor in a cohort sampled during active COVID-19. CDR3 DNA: TGTGCCAGTCGACCCGGGGAAGACAGGGGGCGCGGCTATGGCTACACCTTC. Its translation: CASRPGEDRGRGYGYTF.